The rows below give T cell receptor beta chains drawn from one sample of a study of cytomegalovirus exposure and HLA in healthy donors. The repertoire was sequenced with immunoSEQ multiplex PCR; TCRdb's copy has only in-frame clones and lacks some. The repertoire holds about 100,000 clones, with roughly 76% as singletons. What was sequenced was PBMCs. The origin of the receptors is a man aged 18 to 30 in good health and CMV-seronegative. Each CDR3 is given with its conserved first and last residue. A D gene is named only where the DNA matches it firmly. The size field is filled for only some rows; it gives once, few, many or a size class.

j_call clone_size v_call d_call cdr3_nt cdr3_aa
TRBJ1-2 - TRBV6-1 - TGTGCCAGCAGCCCCCAGGGTCGGGCGGGCTACACCTTC CASSPQGRAGYTF
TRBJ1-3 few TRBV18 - TGTGCCAGCTCATCGGGAAACACCATATATTTT CASSSGNTIYF
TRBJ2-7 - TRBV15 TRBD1 TGTGCCACCAGCCCCCCCGGACAGGCCTACGAGCAGTACTTC CATSPPGQAYEQYF
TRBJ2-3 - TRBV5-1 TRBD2 TGCGCCAGCAGCACCGGACTAGCGGGGCCCACAGATACGCAGTATTTT CASSTGLAGPTDTQYF
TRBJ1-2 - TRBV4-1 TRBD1 TGCGCCAGCAGCCAAGAACAGGGGGCGAACTATGGCTACACCTTC CASSQEQGANYGYTF
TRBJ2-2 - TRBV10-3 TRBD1 TGTGCCATCAGTGAGTCACCTGACAGGGCCGGGGAGCTGTTTTTT CAISESPDRAGELFF
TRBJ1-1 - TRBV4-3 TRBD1 TGCGCCAGCAGCCGTCGAGGACAGGGGGTAGGAGACACTGAAGCTTTCTTT CASSRRGQGVGDTEAFF
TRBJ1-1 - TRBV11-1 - TGTGCCAGCAGCTTATCAAACACTGAAGCTTTCTTT CASSLSNTEAFF
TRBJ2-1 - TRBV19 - TGTGCCAGTAGTATTCCCGGGGACAATGAGCAGTTCTTC CASSIPGDNEQFF
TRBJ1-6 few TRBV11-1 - TGTGCCAGCAGCGTTAGCTCCCGAGGTACCTATAATTCACCCCTCCACTTT CASSVSSRGTYNSPLHF
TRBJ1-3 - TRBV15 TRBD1 TGTGCCACCAGCAGAGATGAGGGACAGGTGAGCACCATATATTTT CATSRDEGQVSTIYF
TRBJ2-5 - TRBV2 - TGTGCCAGCAGTTCCAGGGCAGAGACCCAGTACTTC CASSSRAETQYF
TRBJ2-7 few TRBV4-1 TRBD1 TGCGCCAGCAGCCCCGGACAGGGGGCTTCCTACGAGCAGTACTTC CASSPGQGASYEQYF
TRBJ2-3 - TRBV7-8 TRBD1 TGTGCCAGCAGCTTAGAGGGCAGGGGGCGCCCAGATACGCAGTATTTT CASSLEGRGRPDTQYF
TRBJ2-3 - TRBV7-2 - TGTGCCAGCAGCTTAAATAGCGTGGGCACAGATACGCAGTATTTT CASSLNSVGTDTQYF
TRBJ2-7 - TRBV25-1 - TGTGCCAGCAGTGGACCGGGCTCCTACGAGCAGTACTTC CASSGPGSYEQYF
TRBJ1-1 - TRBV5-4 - TGTGCCAGCAGCTTGGGGCAGGCTAACACTGAAGCTTTCTTT CASSLGQANTEAFF
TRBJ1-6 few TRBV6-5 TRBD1 TGTGCCAGCAGTTACGGGGCGGACAGGTCTAATTCACCCCTCCACTTT CASSYGADRSNSPLHF
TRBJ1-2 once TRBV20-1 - TGCAGTGCTACCCTTTGTGGCTACACCTTC CSATLCGYTF
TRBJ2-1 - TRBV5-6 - TGTGCCAGCAGCCGTTACAATGAGCAGTTCTTC CASSRYNEQFF
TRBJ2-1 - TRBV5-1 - TGCGCCAGCATCTGGGGGGACAGAAAAGACAATGAGCAGTTCTTC CASIWGDRKDNEQFF
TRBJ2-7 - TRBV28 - TGTGCCACCACCGGACTGACCTACGAGCAGTACTTC CATTGLTYEQYF
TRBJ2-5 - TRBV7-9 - TGTGCCAGCAGAGACAGCTCCCAAGAGACCCAGTACTTC CASRDSSQETQYF
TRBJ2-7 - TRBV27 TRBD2 TGTGCCAGCAGTTTATGGTTGGCTAGCGGTCCCTACGAGCAGTACTTC CASSLWLASGPYEQYF
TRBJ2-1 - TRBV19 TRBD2 TGTGCCAGTAGTGGGGGAGGGGACTACAATGAGCAGTTCTTC CASSGGGDYNEQFF
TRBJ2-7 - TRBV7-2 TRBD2 TGTGCCAGCAGCCCGCGGGAGGGGGCCTACGAGCAGTACTTC CASSPREGAYEQYF
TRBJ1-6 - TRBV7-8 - TGTGCCAGCAGCTTAGTAGAGGGCGGCAATTCACCCCTCCACTTT CASSLVEGGNSPLHF